This is a list of T cell receptor beta chains from one sample in a study of blood T cell repertoires in COVID-19. The method was immunoSEQ multiplex PCR; TCRdb's version includes in-frame clones alone and lacks a portion of them. The repertoire holds some 340,000 clones, 90% to 95% seen once, with almost 4% in the top ten. What was sequenced was PBMCs or T cells enriched from blood (not recorded which). The receptors derive from a woman younger than 45 who had been exposed to COVID-19. The CDR3 runs from the conserved cysteine through the conserved F or W. The D gene is left open where the match is weak. The size entry is marked missing in some rows and otherwise reads once, few, many or a size class.

CASSYSTGTLQETQYF	TGTGCCAGCAGTTACTCGACCGGGACTCTACAAGAGACCCAGTACTTC	TRBV6-5	.	.	TRBJ2-5
CASSRQGTGGNTIYF	TGTGCCAGCAGTCGACAGGGGACGGGAGGAAACACCATATATTTT	TRBV6-5	.	TRBD1	TRBJ1-3
CASSLTGGAGNTIYF	TGTGCCAGCAGCCTAACAGGGGGAGCGGGAAACACCATATATTTT	TRBV3-1/TRBV3-2	.	TRBD1	TRBJ1-3
CASSQDTDRGLWTEAFF	TGCGCCAGCAGCCAAGATACGGACAGGGGTCTATGGACTGAAGCTTTCTTT	TRBV4-3	.	TRBD1	TRBJ1-1
CASSSNTDTQYF	TGTGCCAGCAGCTCCAACACAGATACGCAGTATTTT	TRBV7-9	once	.	TRBJ2-3
CASSIDINEQFF	TGTGCCAGCAGTATCGACATAAATGAGCAGTTCTTC	TRBV6-2/TRBV6-3	.	.	TRBJ2-1
CAWKSKIEASGNTIYF	TGTGCCTGGAAGTCTAAGATCGAGGCCTCTGGAAACACCATATATTTT	TRBV30	once	.	TRBJ1-3
CASSETSGVADTQYF	TGTGCCAGCAGCGAGACTAGCGGGGTGGCAGATACGCAGTATTTT	TRBV9	.	TRBD2	TRBJ2-3
CASTSDRGLLYGYTF	TGTGCCAGCACTTCGGACAGGGGGCTCCTCTATGGCTACACCTTC	TRBV5-4	.	TRBD1	TRBJ1-2
CASSPRTRWNGYTF	TGTGCCAGTAGTCCCAGGACACGATGGAATGGCTACACCTTC	TRBV19	.	.	TRBJ1-2
CASSLEPSGGGLRGETQYF	TGTGCCAGCAGCTTAGAGCCCAGCGGGGGGGGCCTCAGAGGGGAGACCCAGTACTTC	TRBV7-2	once	TRBD2	TRBJ2-5
CASSVGQGSSSYGYTF	TGTGCCAGCAGTGTGGGACAGGGGTCCTCTTCCTATGGCTACACCTTC	TRBV25-1	.	TRBD1	TRBJ1-2
CAWSAPSGELFF	TGTGCCTGGAGTGCTCCCTCCGGGGAGCTGTTTTTT	TRBV30	.	.	TRBJ2-2
CASTPERRIGYTF	TGTGCCAGCACCCCGGAAAGGAGGATCGGCTACACCTTC	TRBV5-4	.	.	TRBJ1-2
CASSYSTPMNTEAFF	TGTGCCAGCAGTTACTCGACACCAATGAACACTGAAGCTTTCTTT	TRBV6-6	.	.	TRBJ1-1
CASSGSGGLSETQYF	TGTGCCAGCAGCGGAAGCGGGGGCTTAAGCGAGACCCAGTACTTC	TRBV9	few	TRBD2	TRBJ2-5
CASSLVVDRGNAYGYTF	TGTGCCAGCAGCTTAGTAGTTGACAGGGGAAATGCCTATGGCTACACCTTC	TRBV7-9	.	TRBD1	TRBJ1-2
CATSRAGSLHNEQFF	TGTGCCACCAGCAGAGCGGGGAGCCTACACAATGAGCAGTTCTTC	TRBV15	.	.	TRBJ2-1
CAISETLGGLQYF	TGTGCCATCAGTGAGACGCTCGGGGGACTACAGTACTTC	TRBV10-3	.	TRBD2	TRBJ2-4
CASSPDRGHYDEQFF	TGTGCCAGTAGTCCGGACAGGGGCCATTACGATGAGCAGTTCTTC	TRBV19	.	TRBD1	TRBJ2-1
CASSQGAGINSPLHF	TGTGCCAGCAGCCAAGGGGCAGGAATTAATTCACCCCTCCACTTT	TRBV3-1/TRBV3-2	.	.	TRBJ1-6
CASTKGRQKGGNTIYF	TGTGCCAGCACCAAAGGGAGACAGAAAGGTGGAAACACCATATATTTT	TRBV7-9	.	.	TRBJ1-3
CASSLSLMNTEAFF	TGTGCCAGCAGCTTATCACTCATGAACACTGAAGCTTTCTTT	TRBV11-2	.	.	TRBJ1-1
CTTGQGPGNTIYF	TGCACCACCGGACAGGGTCCGGGAAACACCATATATTTT	TRBV1	.	.	TRBJ1-3
CASSLDQDNSPLHF	TGCGCCAGCAGCTTGGACCAGGATAATTCACCCCTCCACTTT	TRBV5-1	.	.	TRBJ1-6
CASSLDRANTEAFF	TGTGCCAGCAGCTTAGACAGGGCGAACACTGAAGCTTTCTTT	TRBV7-6	.	.	TRBJ1-1
CAWSLVGRAYNEQFF	TGTGCCTGGAGTCTTGTCGGGAGGGCCTACAATGAGCAGTTCTTC	TRBV30	.	TRBD2	TRBJ2-1
CASSLAPSGYEQYF	TGTGCCAGCAGCTTAGCGCCCTCGGGCTACGAGCAGTACTTC	TRBV7-8	.	.	TRBJ2-7
CSAREPGGYTF	TGCAGTGCTAGAGAGCCGGGAGGCTACACCTTC	TRBV20-1	.	.	TRBJ1-2
CASSETGTSVRTGELFF	TGTGCCAGCAGCGAAACCGGGACATCAGTTCGGACCGGGGAGCTGTTTTTT	TRBV7-3	.	.	TRBJ2-2
CASSRDRGLIYEQYF	TGTGCCAGCAGTCGGGACAGGGGGCTCATCTACGAGCAGTACTTC	TRBV5-6	.	TRBD1	TRBJ2-7
CASSLGQGRGYTF	TGCGCCAGCAGCCTAGGACAGGGGAGAGGCTACACCTTC	TRBV5-1	.	TRBD1	TRBJ1-2
CASSPQNTGELFF	TGTGCCAGCAGCCCCCAGAACACCGGGGAGCTGTTTTTT	TRBV5-5	.	.	TRBJ2-2
CASSLRTGGSYNEQFF	TGTGCCAGCAGCTTGCGGACCGGAGGCTCCTACAATGAGCAGTTCTTC	TRBV4-2	few	.	TRBJ2-1
CASSQVFFQGINEKLFF	TGCGCCAGCAGCCAAGTCTTTTTCCAGGGGATTAATGAAAAACTGTTTTTT	TRBV4-3	.	.	TRBJ1-4
CASSSRQYEQFF	TGTGCCAGCAGTTCTAGACAGTATGAGCAGTTCTTC	TRBV12-3/TRBV12-4	.	.	TRBJ2-1
CASSRDRATNTEAFF	TGTGCCAGCAGCCGGGACAGGGCTACGAACACTGAAGCTTTCTTT	TRBV27	few	TRBD1	TRBJ1-1
CASSFATNEKLFF	TGTGCCAGTAGTTTCGCAACTAATGAAAAACTGTTTTTT	TRBV19	.	.	TRBJ1-4
CASSQDTEGANTEAFF	TGCGCCAGCAGCCAAGATACCGAGGGGGCTAACACTGAAGCTTTCTTT	TRBV4-3	.	TRBD1	TRBJ1-1
CASSLGAGLGYTF	TGCGCCAGCAGCTTGGGGGCAGGATTAGGCTACACCTTC	TRBV5-1	.	.	TRBJ1-2
CASSYGQGAYNEQFF	TGTGCCAGCAGTTACGGGCAGGGGGCGTACAATGAGCAGTTCTTC	TRBV6-5	.	TRBD1	TRBJ2-1
CAWSDGPGGNQPQHF	TGTGCCTGGAGCGATGGGCCTGGGGGGAATCAGCCCCAGCATTTT	TRBV30	.	.	TRBJ1-5
CSVGVTETQYF	TGCAGCGTAGGGGTTACGGAGACCCAGTACTTC	TRBV29-1	.	.	TRBJ2-5
CASNTNRRVTGANVLTF	TGTGCCAGCAACACCAATAGGAGGGTAACTGGGGCCAACGTCCTGACTTTC	TRBV11-2	.	.	TRBJ2-6
CASKKRGAATDTQYF	TGTGCCAGCAAAAAGCGGGGGGCAGCCACAGATACGCAGTATTTT	TRBV9	.	TRBD2	TRBJ2-3
CASSYSGGGYTF	TGTGCCAGCAGTTACTCGGGGGGTGGCTACACCTTC	TRBV6-5	.	.	TRBJ1-2
CASSQTTTDTQYF	TGCGCCAGCAGCCAAACAACCACAGATACGCAGTATTTT	TRBV4-1	.	.	TRBJ2-3
CASSPRETQYF	TGTGCCAGCTCACCGCGAGAGACCCAGTACTTC	TRBV18	.	.	TRBJ2-5
CASLLAGGPYEQYF	TGCGCCAGCCTACTAGCGGGGGGCCCCTACGAGCAGTACTTC	TRBV4-1	.	TRBD2	TRBJ2-7
CASSYRRETQYF	TGTGCCAGCAGTTATAGGAGGGAGACCCAGTACTTC	TRBV6-2/TRBV6-3	.	.	TRBJ2-5
CASSHRDGSNQPQHF	TGTGCCAGCAGCCACAGGGATGGGAGCAATCAGCCCCAGCATTTT	TRBV6-2/TRBV6-3	.	.	TRBJ1-5
CASSGQRDNYGYTF	TGTGCCAGCAGCGGACAGCGAGATAACTATGGCTACACCTTC	TRBV28	.	.	TRBJ1-2
CASSGNWDRGRGKLFF	TGTGCCAGCAGTGGGAATTGGGACAGGGGGCGGGGAAAACTGTTTTTT	TRBV6-1	.	TRBD1	TRBJ1-4
CASSLVAGTGSYEQYF	TGTGCCAGCAGCTTAGTGGCCGGGACAGGGTCCTACGAGCAGTACTTC	TRBV7-2	once	TRBD1	TRBJ2-7